The rows below give T cell receptor beta chains drawn from one sample of a study of radiation and T cells in renal cell carcinoma. Profiling relied on immunoSEQ multiplex PCR, and the TCRdb table lists in-frame clones only, not all of them. The sample contains more than 65,000 clones, around 85% of which appear only once. The sequencing here drew on blood, taken from a patient whose treatment included radiotherapy and nephrectomy. The receptors derive from a woman in her 50s with renal cell carcinoma. Each CDR3 is given with its conserved first and last residue. A row's size may be missing; if present it is once, few, many or a size class.

v_call clone_size cdr3_aa
TRBV6-5 . CASSYFQGGGYTF
TRBV18 . CASSLTDGNEKLFF
TRBV5-4 . CASSWGGTGNTEAFF
TRBV9 . CASSVAGTSVVEQFF
TRBV9 . CASSVEARANYGYTF
TRBV4-3 . CASSQDSTAGGEQFF
TRBV11-2 . CASSSFRGNTIYF
TRBV11-3 . CASSFGQGDWTMGQYF
TRBV27 . CASRVNTEAFF
TRBV9 . CASSAEGLNEQFF
TRBV19 . CASSMILGPGNEQFF
TRBV27 few CASSLSPRGDTEAFF
TRBV7-2 . CASSPSGGRTGNEQFF
TRBV7-2 . CASSLGRDRVAAGYTF
TRBV6-6 . CASSSPGQGNYGYTF
TRBV30 . CAWRGGRSPLHF
TRBV6-1 . CASSEAPGHFYEQYF
TRBV4-3 . CASSQLLAGVREQYF
TRBV18 once CASSLNQETQYF
TRBV28 . CASRGQLTAYGYTF
TRBV11-1 . CASSLAGGGSTDTQYF
TRBV28 . CASSSIGSLGAFF
TRBV9 . CASSVGIESYEQYF
TRBV7-6 . CASSQWGLFNEQFF
TRBV7-2 . CASSLMAGGNTIYF
TRBV7-2 once CASSPQGGSLPYNEQFF
TRBV10-2 . CASSESTNTIYF
TRBV19 few CASSIAGSNYGYTF
TRBV5-4 . CASTDSGGGGQITDTQYF
TRBV5-1 . CASSLGSSKGNEQFF
TRBV19 . CASSTLGGPLSGANVLTF
TRBV7-6 . CASSLVGTSEAFF
TRBV14 . CASSQGRFSYNEQFF
TRBV6-1 . CASSVDRGDFYGYTF
TRBV18 few CASSGPGHPNEKLFF
TRBV6-5 . CASSYSDSSGNTIYF
TRBV5-4 . CASSPGTAGGETQYF
TRBV7-3 . CASSVTGTNNNEQFF
TRBV5-4 . CASRPGVVSGYTF
TRBV4-3 . CASSQDRTGSIGYTF
TRBV6-1 . CAGQRGAGDTQYF
TRBV4-3 . CASSQSPRQGRTNEKLFF
TRBV6-1 . CASGVRASYEQYF
TRBV7-2 . CASSPGLGLNTDTQYF
TRBV7-2 . CASSLDIQPQHF